The following is a T cell receptor (beta chain) sequence with its context. Its antigen has not been determined. Base qualities were left out, and no much larger clone turns up one base away. This specimen comes from a study of control samples from healthy donors and cancer patients (TCRdb year 2020). Preparation of the library involved the immunoSEQ multiplex PCR assay. The table comes from immuneACCESS by way of TCRdb, which keeps in-frame sequences with V and J called. Part of the clones is missing from these tables; in studies checked, under half for an unresolved V gene and the rest for unknown reasons. Within this sample are roughly 180,000 clones, with around 94% of them counted one time only. The ten largest make up approximately 1.5% of the sample. The CDR3 covers 17 residues, taking in both the cysteine and the phenylalanine. CDR3 DNA only is kept here, 51 bases in frame from base 1. Cut back by 4 bases and 5 bases, the V and J ends lie 22 bases apart. Reading the germline V gene gives CDR1 MGHRA and CDR2 YSYEKL.

The receptor's source is a woman younger than 30 in good health. This receptor chain uses TRBV4-1 and TRBJ2-3; tentative D gene TRBD2, with 5 bases matching. The specimen sequenced was blood. The base sequence is TGCGCCAGCAGCCCAGGCGGGCCCGGGTTATTATTAGATACGCAGTATTTT. Its product reads: CASSPGGPGLLLDTQYF.